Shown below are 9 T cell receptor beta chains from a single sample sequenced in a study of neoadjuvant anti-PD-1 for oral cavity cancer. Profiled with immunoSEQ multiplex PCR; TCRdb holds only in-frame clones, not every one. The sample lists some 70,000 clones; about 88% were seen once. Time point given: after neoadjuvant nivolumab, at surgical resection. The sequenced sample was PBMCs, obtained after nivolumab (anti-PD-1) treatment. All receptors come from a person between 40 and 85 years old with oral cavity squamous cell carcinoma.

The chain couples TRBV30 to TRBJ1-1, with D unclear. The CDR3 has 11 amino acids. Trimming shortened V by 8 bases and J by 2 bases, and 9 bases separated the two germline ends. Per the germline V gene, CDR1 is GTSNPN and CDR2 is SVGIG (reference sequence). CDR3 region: CAHNANTEAFF. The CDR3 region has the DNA TGTGCCCATAACGCTAACACTGAAGCTTTCTTT.

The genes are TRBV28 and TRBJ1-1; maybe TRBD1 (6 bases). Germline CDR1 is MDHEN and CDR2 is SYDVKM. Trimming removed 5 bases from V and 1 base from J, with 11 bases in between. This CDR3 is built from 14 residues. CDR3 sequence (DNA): TGTGCCAGCAGTCGGGGGACACGGAACACTGAAGCTTTCTTT. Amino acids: CASSRGTRNTEAFF.

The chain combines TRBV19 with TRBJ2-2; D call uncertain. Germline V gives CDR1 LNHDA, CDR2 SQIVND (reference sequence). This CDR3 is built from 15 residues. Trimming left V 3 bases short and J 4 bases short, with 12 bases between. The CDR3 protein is CASSISIGSTGELFF. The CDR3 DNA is TGTGCCAGTAGTATTTCCATCGGTAGCACCGGGGAGCTGTTTTTT.

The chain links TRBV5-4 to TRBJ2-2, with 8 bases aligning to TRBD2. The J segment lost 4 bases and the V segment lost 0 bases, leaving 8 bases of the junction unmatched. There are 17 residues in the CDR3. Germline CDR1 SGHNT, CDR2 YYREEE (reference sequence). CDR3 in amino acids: CASSLAGGTVSTGELFF. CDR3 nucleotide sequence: TGTGCCAGCAGCTTGGCGGGGGGGACGGTGAGCACCGGGGAGCTGTTTTTT. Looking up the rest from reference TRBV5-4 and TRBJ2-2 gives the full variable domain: ETGVTQSPTHLIKTRGQQVTLRCSSQSGHNTVSWYQQALGQGPQFIFQYYREEENGRGNFPPRFSGLQFPNYSSELNVNALELDDSALYLCASSLAGGTVSTGELFFGEGSRLTVL.

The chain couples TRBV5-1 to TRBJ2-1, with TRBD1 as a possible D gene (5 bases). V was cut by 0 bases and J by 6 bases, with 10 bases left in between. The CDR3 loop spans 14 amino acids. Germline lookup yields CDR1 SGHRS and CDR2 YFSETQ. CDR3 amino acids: CASSLELGVNEQFF. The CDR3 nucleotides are TGCGCCAGCAGCTTGGAGTTAGGGGTCAATGAGCAGTTCTTC. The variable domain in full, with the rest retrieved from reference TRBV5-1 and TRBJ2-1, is KAGVTQTPRYLIKTRGQQVTLSCSPISGHRSVSWYQQTPGQGLQFLFEYFSETQRNKGNFPGRFSGRQFSNSRSEMNVSTLELGDSALYLCASSLELGVNEQFFGPGTRLTVL.

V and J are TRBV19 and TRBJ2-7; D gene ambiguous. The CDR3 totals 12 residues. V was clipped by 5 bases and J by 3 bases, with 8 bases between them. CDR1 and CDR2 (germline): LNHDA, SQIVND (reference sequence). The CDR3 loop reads CASSSSGYEQYF. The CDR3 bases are TGTGCCAGTAGTTCGAGTGGCTACGAGCAGTACTTC.

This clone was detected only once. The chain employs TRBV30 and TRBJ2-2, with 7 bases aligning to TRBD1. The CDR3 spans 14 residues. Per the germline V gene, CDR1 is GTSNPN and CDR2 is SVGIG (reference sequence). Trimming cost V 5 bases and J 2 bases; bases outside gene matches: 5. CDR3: CAWGRDSNTGELFF. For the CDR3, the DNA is TGTGCCTGGGGCCGGGACAGTAACACCGGGGAGCTGTTTTTT. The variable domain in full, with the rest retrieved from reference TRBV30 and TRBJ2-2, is SQTIHQWPATLVQPVGSPLSLECTVEGTSNPNLYWYRQAAGRGLQLLFYSVGIGQISSEVPQNLSASRPQDRQFILSSKKLLLSDSGFYLCAWGRDSNTGELFFGEGSRLTVL.

This CDR3 reads CASSPKAGDEQYF. CDR3 nucleotides: TGCGCCAGCAGCCCCAAAGCCGGGGACGAGCAGTACTTC. The rearrangement uses TRBV5-1 and TRBJ2-7; D may be TRBD2 (5 bases). V was cut by 4 bases and J by 5 bases, with 13 bases left in between. CDR3 size: 13 residues. CDR1 is SGHRS and CDR2 is YFSETQ in the germline V gene.

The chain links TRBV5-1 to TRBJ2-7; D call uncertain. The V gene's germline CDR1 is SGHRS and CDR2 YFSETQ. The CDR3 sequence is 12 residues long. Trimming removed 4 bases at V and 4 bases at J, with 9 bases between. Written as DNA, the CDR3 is TGCGCCAGCAGCGTCGTGGATTACGAGCAGTACTTC. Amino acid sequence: CASSVVDYEQYF.